This T cell receptor (beta chain) emerged from a study of shared clonotypes between healthy human individuals. As defined, naive CD8 cells were CD45RO-negative and positively selected for CCR7, with terminally differentiated effector memory CD45RA+ cells excluded. The deep-level immunoSEQ assay was used. Several immunoSEQ plates received, in even portions, the genomic DNA of each subset. The sorted-subset replicate PCRs were given about 210 ng DNA, which is approximately 30,000 T cell genomes. Clones were sequenced by immunoSEQ multiplex PCR, and TCRdb holds only the in-frame ones, with some missing. The table has a few million clones, 80% to 95% seen once. Worth noting for this clone: Its antigen is still unknown.

The CDR3 loop spans 14 amino acids. Germline V gene data show CDR1 as SGHRS and CDR2 as YFSETQ. The V and J ends lost 6 bases and 1 base respectively, with 11 bases between them. Study conclusions and caveats: Clonotype sharing among donors was thought likely to change with sequencing depth.

This clonotype originated in a man aged 18 to 30 in good health. Some clones in this sample may be carry-over from other donors' samples. The sequenced sample consisted of naive CD8+ T cells from PBMCs. This sequence joins TRBV5-1 and TRBJ2-1, with TRBD1 as a possible D gene (6 bases). The CDR3 sequence: CASNADRSYNEQFF. In nucleotides, the CDR3 is TGCGCCAGCAATGCGGACAGATCCTACAATGAGCAGTTCTTC. The full variable domain, with the rest looked up from reference TRBV5-1 and TRBJ2-1, is KAGVTQTPRYLIKTRGQQVTLSCSPISGHRSVSWYQQTPGQGLQFLFEYFSETQRNKGNFPGRFSGRQFSNSRSEMNVSTLELGDSALYLCASNADRSYNEQFFGPGTRLTVL.